A single sample gave rise to the 32 T cell receptor beta chains below, sequenced in a study of monozygotic twins with inflammatory bowel disease. TCRdb re-called the 5' RACE reads and gives one entry per CDR3 protein, without DNA. The ten most abundant clones cover approximately 1.5% of a sample with over 200,000 distinct CDR3 sequences. The specimen was blood. These receptors were obtained from a human donor with ulcerative colitis or Crohn's disease, or a healthy co-twin of an affected twin (not recorded which).

The V and J genes are TRBV11-1 and TRBJ2-3; TCRdb's D call, TRBD1, is unchecked because there is no DNA. CDR1 and CDR2 from the germline V gene are SGHAT and FQDESV (reference sequence). The CDR3 is made up of 16 amino acids. CDR3 in amino acids: CASSLAAWGGRDTQYF.

The chain recombines TRBV29-1 with TRBJ2-2. The CDR3 sequence is 11 residues long. Germline CDR1 and CDR2: SQVTM and ANQGSEA. This chain's CDR3 is CSVVVTGELFF.

The rearrangement joins TRBV5-1 to TRBJ1-4; absent DNA, TCRdb's TRBD1 call cannot be checked. This CDR3 region has 15 residues. Germline V gene data show CDR1 as SGHRS and CDR2 as YFSETQ. The CDR3 reads CASSPGQGTYEKLFF.

The V and J genes are TRBV7-6 and TRBJ1-2. This CDR3 has 15 amino acids. Germline V CDR1 and CDR2: SGHVS, FNYEAQ. CDR3 sequence: CASSPWDSGMEGYTF.

The chain uses TRBV7-3 and TRBJ2-2; TCRdb names TRBD2, which stays unverified in the absence of DNA. Germline assignment: CDR1 SGHTA and CDR2 FQGTGA. The CDR3 has 16 residues. The CDR3 spells CASSTGTSRNTGELFF.

This sequence joins TRBV5-1 and TRBJ2-7. Germline assignment: CDR1 SGHRS and CDR2 YFSETQ. CDR3 length equals 13 residues. CDR3 loop: CASSLDQPYEQYF.

V gene TRBV6-1 combines with J gene TRBJ2-1; TCRdb picks TRBD1, but there is no DNA to check that call. The CDR3 covers 15 residues. The germline gives CDR1 MNHNS, CDR2 SASEGT. CDR3 residues: CASSPLSSPYNEQFF.

The rearrangement joins TRBV29-1 to TRBJ2-6. Germline V gene data show CDR1 as SQVTM and CDR2 as ANQGSEA. The CDR3 runs to 12 residues. CDR3: CSGGSGANVLTF. The complete variable domain, with remaining parts taken from reference TRBV29-1 and TRBJ2-6, reads SAVISQKPSRDICQRGTSLTIQCQVDSQVTMMFWYRQQPGQSLTLIATANQGSEATYESGFVIDKFPISRPNLTFSTLTVSNMSPEDSSIYLCSGGSGANVLTFGAGSRLTVL.

The chain joins TRBV12-3 or TRBV12-4 to TRBJ2-3; as DNA is missing, the TRBD2 call by TCRdb cannot be tested. The CDR3 runs 14 residues. This CDR3 reads CASRELTSTDTQYF.

V and J are TRBV20-1 and TRBJ2-3; TCRdb returns TRBD2, unconfirmable since there is no DNA. The germline gives CDR1 DFQATT, CDR2 SNEGSKA (reference sequence). The length of the CDR3 is 18 residues. The chain's CDR3 is CSAPGTSGGAGWTDTQYF.

This chain uses TRBV5-1 with TRBJ2-1; the D call from TCRdb, TRBD1, cannot be confirmed without DNA. From germline, CDR1 is SGHRS and CDR2 YFSETQ. The CDR3 consists of 18 residues. The CDR3: CASSLASIRDGGYNEQFF.

This chain joins TRBV5-1 and TRBJ1-1; no DNA is available, so the TRBD1 call from TCRdb remains unchecked. The CDR3 spans 13 residues. Germline CDR1 and CDR2: SGHRS and YFSETQ. CDR3 sequence reads: CASSTQGTTEAFF.

The chain employs TRBV11-2 and TRBJ2-5; TCRdb's D call of TRBD1 is untestable without DNA. The germline V gene has CDR1 SGHAT and CDR2 FQNNGV. CDR3 size: 15 residues. The CDR3: CASSRGTGERKTQYF.

This rearrangement joins TRBV5-1 to TRBJ2-7; TCRdb selects TRBD1, and the lack of DNA leaves this call unchecked. This CDR3 has 15 residues. CDR1 SGHRS and CDR2 YFSETQ come from the germline V gene. CDR3 amino acids: CASSRRDTGWNEQYF.

This sequence joins TRBV29-1 and TRBJ2-5; TCRdb's assignment of TRBD1 cannot be checked, as there is no DNA. This CDR3 is 13 amino acids long. Germline-derived CDR1 and CDR2 are SQVTM and ANQGSEA. This CDR3 reads CSTSRRVSETQYF. The full variable domain, completed using reference TRBV29-1 and TRBJ2-5, is SAVISQKPSRDICQRGTSLTIQCQVDSQVTMMFWYRQQPGQSLTLIATANQGSEATYESGFVIDKFPISRPNLTFSTLTVSNMSPEDSSIYLCSTSRRVSETQYFGPGTRLLVL.

The chain combines TRBV11-2 with TRBJ2-3; the D gene TCRdb calls, TRBD1, cannot be checked with no DNA. The CDR3 runs 14 residues. CDR1 is SGHAT, CDR2 FQNNGV, per germline. CDR3 protein: CASSPGGHSGTQYF.

The chain has TRBV12-3 or TRBV12-4 and TRBJ2-3; TCRdb's D call, TRBD1, is unchecked because there is no DNA. The CDR3 is made up of 15 amino acids. CDR3 protein: CASSIRTGGLDTQYF.

This chain connects TRBV7-9 to TRBJ1-2. Germline V gives CDR1 SEHNR, CDR2 FQNEAQ (reference sequence). This CDR3 contains 16 residues. Here the CDR3 reads CASSFPFTPGGYGYTF.

V is TRBV11-2 and J is TRBJ1-4; without DNA, the TCRdb call of TRBD1 cannot be checked. The CDR3 is 17 amino acids. Germline assignment: CDR1 SGHAT and CDR2 FQNNGV. The CDR3 sequence is CASSLDLSAGGIEKLFF. The full variable domain, in which reference TRBV11-2 and TRBJ1-4 provide the parts outside the CDR3, is EAGVAQSPRYKIIEKRQSVAFWCNPISGHATLYWYQQILGQGPKLLIQFQNNGVVDDSQLPKDRFSAERLKGVDSTLKIQPAKLEDSAVYLCASSLDLSAGGIEKLFFGSGTQLSVL.

V is TRBV7-6 and J is TRBJ2-3; TCRdb returns TRBD2, unconfirmable since there is no DNA. This CDR3 has 15 residues. CDR1 is SGHVS and CDR2 is FNYEAQ in the germline V gene. The CDR3 region is CASSLQDRATDTQYF.

The V call is TRBV29-1, the J call TRBJ1-6. The CDR3 spans 19 residues. CDR1 SQVTM and CDR2 ANQGSEA come from the germline V gene. Here the CDR3 reads CSAGLLKLPGLEVGSPLHF.

The rearrangement joins TRBV6-1 to TRBJ2-5; the D call from TCRdb, TRBD1, cannot be confirmed without DNA. This CDR3 comprises 18 residues. Germline V lookup: CDR1 MNHNS, CDR2 SASEGT. The CDR3 protein is CASSLGSSVFGAEETQYF.

The chain has TRBV3-1 and TRBJ2-2; the TRBD1 assignment by TCRdb is unverifiable without DNA. The germline V gene encodes CDR1 LGHDT and CDR2 YNNKEL (reference sequence). The CDR3 consists of 17 residues. The CDR3 region is CASSQERRTGSTGELFF.

The chain recombines TRBV7-2 with TRBJ2-5; TCRdb's D call, TRBD1, is unchecked because there is no DNA. This CDR3 contains 15 residues. Per the germline V gene, CDR1 is SGHTA and CDR2 is FQGNSA. This CDR3 reads CASSLVRSREETQYF.

This sequence joins TRBV5-1 and TRBJ2-3; there is no DNA to check the TCRdb D call of TRBD2. Germline CDR1 and CDR2: SGHRS and YFSETQ. CDR3 length: 15 amino acids. This chain's CDR3 is CASSGETSDTDTQYF.

The V call is TRBV12-3 or TRBV12-4, the J call TRBJ1-1; absent DNA, TCRdb's TRBD1 call cannot be checked. The CDR3 extends over 13 amino acids. CDR3 sequence: CASIWTANTEAFF.

This chain links TRBV7-9 with TRBJ1-6; absent DNA, TCRdb's TRBD1 call cannot be checked. The length of the CDR3 is 17 residues. Looked up from germline, CDR1 is SEHNR and CDR2 is FQNEAQ (reference sequence). CDR3: CASSSTLRGQRNSPLHF.

The chain recombines TRBV7-6 with TRBJ2-2; the D call of TRBD1 rests on TCRdb alone, since no DNA is present to check it. Per the germline V gene, CDR1 is SGHVS and CDR2 is FNYEAQ. The CDR3 loop spans 18 amino acids. The CDR3 is CASSLLGLGQSNTGELFF.

V and J are TRBV12-3 or TRBV12-4 and TRBJ1-1. The CDR3 is 13 amino acids. This chain's CDR3 is CASRNTLNTEAFF.

V is TRBV29-1 and J is TRBJ2-3; TCRdb names TRBD1, which stays unverified in the absence of DNA. Per the germline V gene, CDR1 is SQVTM and CDR2 is ANQGSEA. The CDR3 sequence is 13 residues long. CDR3 loop: CSVALGPSDTQYF.

The genes are TRBV7-8 and TRBJ2-3; TCRdb's D gene call, TRBD2, goes unchecked for lack of DNA. CDR1 is SGHVS and CDR2 is FQNEAQ in the germline V gene. The CDR3 spans 18 residues. The CDR3 sequence: CASSYRTSGASRGNTQYF.

This chain links TRBV7-6 with TRBJ2-1; lacking DNA, the TRBD2 call made by TCRdb goes unchecked. The CDR3 is 16 residues long. CDR1 is SGHVS and CDR2 is FNYEAQ in the germline V gene. This chain's CDR3 is CASSLGAGLYDGEQFF.